Presented here are 16 T cell receptor beta chains from one specimen sequenced in a study of cytomegalovirus exposure and HLA in healthy donors. The PCR employed 60 Vbeta primers together with 13 Jbeta primers. Measured with immunoSEQ multiplex PCR; TCRdb has only the in-frame clones, and not every one. Found here are 100,000 to 150,000 clones, 81% of them singletons; the top ten hold less than 0.75%. Sequencing input: PBMCs. The origin of the receptors is a man between 18 and 29 years old in good health and CMV-seronegative.

This chain uses TRBV18 with TRBJ2-3; perhaps TRBD1 as D (6 bases). Germline V gene data show CDR1 as KGHSH and CDR2 as LQKENI. V was shortened by 2 bases and J by 3 bases, with 12 bases between the two germline ends. The CDR3 contains 15 residues. CDR3 region: CASSPAQGQTDTQYF. CDR3 sequence (DNA): TGTGCCAGCTCACCAGCGCAGGGGCAAACAGATACGCAGTATTTT.

This clone was recorded only once. The chain is built from TRBV7-2 and TRBJ1-1; D unresolved. The CDR3 is made up of 13 amino acids. Germline V gene lookup returns CDR1 SGHTA and CDR2 FQGNSA. Trimming stripped 1 base from V and 1 base from J, with 4 bases between. CDR3 in amino acids: CASSLDQNTEAFF. The CDR3 DNA reads as TGTGCCAGCAGCTTAGATCAGAACACTGAAGCTTTCTTT.

The chain combines TRBV5-6 with TRBJ1-3; D is possibly TRBD1 (5 bases). The CDR3 is 16 residues long. Germline assignment: CDR1 SGHDT and CDR2 YYEEEE. The V gene lost 0 bases and the J gene lost 0 bases, with 10 bases spanning the gap. CDR3 in amino acids: CASSLGRARSGNTIYF. In nucleotides, the CDR3 is TGTGCCAGCAGCTTGGGCAGGGCCCGCTCTGGAAACACCATATATTTT.

The V gene is TRBV9, the J gene TRBJ1-1, with D hard to call. Germline loops: CDR1 SGDLS, CDR2 YYNGEE. This CDR3 comprises 14 residues. Trimming took off 0 bases at V and 0 bases at J, with 6 bases between the two ends. The CDR3 spells CASSVALMNTEAFF. As DNA, the CDR3 is TGTGCCAGCAGCGTAGCACTTATGAACACTGAAGCTTTCTTT.

This chain connects TRBV7-9 to TRBJ2-1, with 15 bases identical to TRBD2. Germline CDR1 SEHNR, CDR2 FQNEAQ (reference sequence). Unmatched junction bases numbered 11, after V lost 4 bases and J lost 7 bases. The CDR3 consists of 18 residues. CDR3 amino acids: CASSSRTSGGDYKNEQFF. The DNA for the CDR3 is TGTGCCAGCAGCTCCCGGACTAGCGGGGGGGACTACAAAAATGAGCAGTTCTTC.

The chain employs TRBV27 and TRBJ1-1; possible D gene TRBD1, 5 bases. Deletions cut 3 bases from V and 1 base from J, with 9 bases between. The CDR3 contains 14 residues. CDR1 and CDR2 (germline): MNHEY, SMNVEV (reference sequence). The CDR3 here is CASSFLQGNTEAFF. The CDR3 region has the DNA TGTGCCAGCAGTTTCCTTCAGGGGAACACTGAAGCTTTCTTT.

This chain connects TRBV7-9 to TRBJ1-3; TRBD1 might be the D (6 bases). The CDR3 consists of 15 residues. The germline V and J ends were trimmed by 4 bases and 2 bases, with 12 bases remaining between them. From germline, CDR1 is SEHNR and CDR2 FQNEAQ (reference sequence). As DNA, the CDR3 is TGTGCCAGCAGCTCACCCGACAGGCCTGGAAACACCATATATTTT. It is translated as CASSSPDRPGNTIYF.

The count of this clone is one. V usage is TRBV7-6 and J usage is TRBJ1-1; D ambiguous. The germline gives CDR1 SGHVS, CDR2 FNYEAQ. V was clipped by 5 bases and J by 5 bases, with 15 bases between them. The CDR3 covers 14 residues. The CDR3 DNA sequence: TGTGCCAGCAGCCCCCCGAGGGCGAGGACTGAAGCTTTCTTT. This gives the protein CASSPPRARTEAFF.

V gene TRBV6-6 combines with J gene TRBJ1-5; TRBD1 is a possible D gene (6 bases). Trimming left V 6 bases short and J 6 bases short, with 18 bases between. Germline CDR1 and CDR2: MNHNY and SVGAGI (reference sequence). CDR3 size: 15 residues. This chain's CDR3 is CASRVQQGMFQPQHF. As DNA, the CDR3 is TGTGCCAGCAGGGTTCAGCAGGGGATGTTTCAGCCCCAGCATTTT.

The gene calls are TRBV7-2 and TRBJ1-2, with 8 bases lining up with TRBD1. The CDR3 runs to 15 residues. V lost 5 bases and J lost 4; bases outside the gene matches: 9. Germline V gene data show CDR1 as SGHTA and CDR2 as FQGNSA. For the CDR3, the DNA is TGTGCCAGCAGCCCACGGGACAGGCGAACCTATGGCTACACCTTC. Its translation: CASSPRDRRTYGYTF. Based on the CDR3 plus reference TRBV7-2 and TRBJ1-2, the full variable domain is GAGVSQSPSNKVTEKGKDVELRCDPISGHTALYWYRQSLGQGLEFLIYFQGNSAPDKSGLPSDRFSAERTGGSVSTLTIQRTQQEDSAVYLCASSPRDRRTYGYTFGSGTRLTVV.

This chain joins TRBV30 and TRBJ1-2; D is uncertain. With 2 bases removed from V and 8 bases from J, the gap between germline ends came to 9 bases. The CDR3 is made up of 11 amino acids. CDR1 is GTSNPN, CDR2 SVGIG, per germline (reference sequence). Written as DNA, the CDR3 is TGTGCCTGGAGTCTCACGGGAGGCTACACCTTC. Protein: CAWSLTGGYTF.

This chain joins TRBV7-9 and TRBJ1-2, with a weak D call TRBD1 (6 bases). The CDR3 spans 15 residues. The V end lost 4 bases, the J end lost 4 bases, and 16 bases lay between the germline ends. The germline V gene has CDR1 SEHNR and CDR2 FQNEAQ (reference sequence). CDR3 sequence reads: CASSSVKQGAYGYTF. The CDR3 bases are TGTGCCAGCAGCTCGGTAAAACAGGGTGCCTATGGCTACACCTTC.

This clone was observed a few times. The rearrangement links TRBV10-3 to TRBJ2-7; 9 bases line up with TRBD1. This CDR3 has 12 residues. With V trimmed by 10 bases and J by 3 bases, 4 bases remained unmatched. Germline CDR1 is ENHRY and CDR2 is SYGVKD. The CDR3 sequence is CATTGGYYEQYF. CDR3 DNA: TGTGCCACCACAGGGGGCTACTACGAGCAGTACTTC.

The chain links TRBV7-9 to TRBJ2-1; 8 bases map to TRBD1. Germline V CDR1 and CDR2: SEHNR, FQNEAQ (reference sequence). J lost 5 bases, V lost 5 bases, and 8 bases had no gene match. CDR3 size: 15 residues. The CDR3 here is CASSLRKGQDNEQFF. The CDR3 DNA follows: TGTGCCAGCAGCCTCAGGAAGGGACAGGACAATGAGCAGTTCTTC. Variable domain in full (rest from reference TRBV7-9 and TRBJ2-1): DTGVSQNPRHKITKRGQNVTFRCDPISEHNRLYWYRQTLGQGPEFLTYFQNEAQLEKSRLLSDRFSAERPKGSFSTLEIQRTEQGDSAMYLCASSLRKGQDNEQFFGPGTRLTVL.

CDR3 sequence reads: CASSSIYEQYF. DNA for the CDR3: TGTGCCAGCAGCTCCATCTACGAGCAGTACTTC. The chain employs TRBV7-2 and TRBJ2-7, with D hard to call. CDR3 size: 11 residues. Germline CDR1 SGHTA, CDR2 FQGNSA. Trimming cost V 4 bases and J 3 bases, with 4 bases left between them.

CDR3 in DNA: TGTGCCATCCGAGTGACAGGGAAAGGCTACACCTTC. Residues: CAIRVTGKGYTF. This chain uses TRBV10-3 with TRBJ1-2; 7 bases are shared with TRBD1. The CDR3 consists of 12 residues. Germline CDR1 is ENHRY and CDR2 is SYGVKD. The V gene end was trimmed by 8 bases and the J gene end by 8 bases; junction bases not matched to a gene: 8.